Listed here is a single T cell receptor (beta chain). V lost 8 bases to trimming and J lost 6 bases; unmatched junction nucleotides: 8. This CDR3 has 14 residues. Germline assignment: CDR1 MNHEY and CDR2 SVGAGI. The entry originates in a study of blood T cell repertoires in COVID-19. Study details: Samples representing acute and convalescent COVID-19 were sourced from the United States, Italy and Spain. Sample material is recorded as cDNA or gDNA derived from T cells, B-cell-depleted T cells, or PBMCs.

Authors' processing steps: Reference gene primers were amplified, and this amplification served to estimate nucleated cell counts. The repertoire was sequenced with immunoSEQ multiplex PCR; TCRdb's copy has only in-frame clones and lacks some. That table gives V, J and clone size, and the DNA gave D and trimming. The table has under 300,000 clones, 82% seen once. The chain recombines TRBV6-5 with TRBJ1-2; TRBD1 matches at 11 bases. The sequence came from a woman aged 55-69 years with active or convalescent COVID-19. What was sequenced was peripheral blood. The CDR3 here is CASYGGTGGHGYTF. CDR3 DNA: TGTGCCAGCTACGGCGGGACAGGGGGGCATGGCTACACCTTC.